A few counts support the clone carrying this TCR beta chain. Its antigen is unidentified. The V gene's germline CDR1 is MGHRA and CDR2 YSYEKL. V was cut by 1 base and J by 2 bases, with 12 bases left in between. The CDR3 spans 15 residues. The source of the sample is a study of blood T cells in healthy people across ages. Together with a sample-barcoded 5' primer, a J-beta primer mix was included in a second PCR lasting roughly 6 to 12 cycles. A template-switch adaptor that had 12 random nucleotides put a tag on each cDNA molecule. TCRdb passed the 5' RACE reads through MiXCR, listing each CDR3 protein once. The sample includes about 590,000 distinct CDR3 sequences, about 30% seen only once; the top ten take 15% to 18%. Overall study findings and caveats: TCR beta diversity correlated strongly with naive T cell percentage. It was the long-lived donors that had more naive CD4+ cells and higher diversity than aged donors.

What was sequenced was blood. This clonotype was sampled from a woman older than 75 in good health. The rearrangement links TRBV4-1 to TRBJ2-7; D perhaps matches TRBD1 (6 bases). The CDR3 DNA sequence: TGCGCCAGCAGCCAAGGAGAGGACAGTACCTACGAGCAGTACTTC. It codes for CASSQGEDSTYEQYF.